The clone carrying this T cell receptor beta chain was detected only a few times. Its antigen is not identified. The sample belongs to a study of identical twins. Findings and caveats of the study: Out-of-frame TCR alpha sharing observed in monozygotic twins exceeded model estimates.

After template switching added a universal primer site, the resulting cDNA carried unique molecular identifiers. A single record per CDR3 protein comes from TCRdb applying MiXCR to the 5' RACE reads. The sample has hundreds of thousands of distinct CDR3 sequences; 5.5% to 6.5% are singletons. This receptor was obtained from a man in his late teens or twenties in good health. The sample taken for sequencing was naive T cells sorted from blood.

CDR3 DNA sequence: TGCAGTGCGGCCAGGGATTTTGGCTACACCTTC. Residues: CSAARDFGYTF. V is TRBV20-1 and J is TRBJ1-2; weak D call: TRBD1 (5 bases). V was pared by 6 bases and J by 7 bases, with 12 bases between. CDR3 length equals 11 residues. The germline V gene has CDR1 DFQATT and CDR2 SNEGSKA (reference sequence).